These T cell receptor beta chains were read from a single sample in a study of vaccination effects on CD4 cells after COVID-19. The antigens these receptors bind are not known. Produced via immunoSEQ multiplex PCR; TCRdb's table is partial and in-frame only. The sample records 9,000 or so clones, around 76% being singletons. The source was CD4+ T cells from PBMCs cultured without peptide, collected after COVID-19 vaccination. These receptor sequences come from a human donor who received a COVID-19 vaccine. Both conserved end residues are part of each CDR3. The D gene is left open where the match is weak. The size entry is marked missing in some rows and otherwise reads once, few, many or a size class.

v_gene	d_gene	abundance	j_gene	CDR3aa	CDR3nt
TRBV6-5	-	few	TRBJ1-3	CASSRTVYGNTIYF	TGTGCCAGCTCGAGGACAGTTTATGGAAACACCATATATTTT
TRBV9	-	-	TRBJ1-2	CASSLRPGPLFYGYTF	TGTGCCAGCAGCCTAAGACCGGGACCCCTATTCTATGGCTACACCTTC
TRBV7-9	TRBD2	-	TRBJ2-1	CASSLTVAGDSYNEQFF	TGTGCCAGCAGCCTTACCGTAGCGGGGGATTCCTACAATGAGCAGTTCTTC
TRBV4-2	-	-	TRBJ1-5	CASSQGVSNQPQHF	TGTGCCAGCAGCCAAGGGGTTAGCAATCAGCCCCAGCATTTT
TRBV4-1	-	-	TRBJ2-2	CASSQDGNRVAGELFF	TGCGCCAGCAGCCAAGACGGGAACCGAGTGGCCGGGGAGCTGTTTTTT
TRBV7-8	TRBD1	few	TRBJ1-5	CASSARTGFNQPQHF	TGTGCCAGCAGCGCACGGACAGGCTTCAATCAGCCCCAGCATTTT
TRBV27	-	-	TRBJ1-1	CASSPLGRTEAFF	TGTGCCAGCAGTCCCCTTGGGCGGACTGAAGCTTTCTTT
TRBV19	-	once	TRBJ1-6	CASSIDRGGSPLHF	TGTGCCAGTAGTATCGATAGGGGCGGTTCACCCCTCCACTTT
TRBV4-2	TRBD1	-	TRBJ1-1	CASSQAGGGDTEAFF	TGTGCCAGCAGCCAAGCAGGGGGGGGCGACACTGAAGCTTTCTTT
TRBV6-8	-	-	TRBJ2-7	CASSRSVRGFYEQYF	TGTGCCAGCAGCAGATCCGTAAGGGGGTTTTACGAGCAGTACTTC
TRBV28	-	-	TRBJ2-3	CASTPFVGGRDTQYF	TGTGCCAGCACCCCCTTCGTGGGTGGGCGGGATACGCAGTATTTT
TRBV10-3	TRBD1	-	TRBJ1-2	CAISESSGQGAHYGYTF	TGTGCCATCAGTGAGTCGAGCGGACAGGGGGCCCACTATGGCTACACCTTC
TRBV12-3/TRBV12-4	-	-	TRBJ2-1	CASSLGSHNEQFF	TGTGCCAGCAGTTTAGGCAGTCACAATGAGCAGTTCTTC
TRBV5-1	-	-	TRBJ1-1	CASSSWTIIGGPLQNTEAFF	TGCGCCAGCAGCTCTTGGACTATTATTGGGGGCCCCCTCCAGAACACTGAAGCTTTCTTT
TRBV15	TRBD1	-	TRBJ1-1	CATSRGWEGTARGSTEAFF	TGTGCCACCAGCAGGGGGTGGGAAGGGACAGCGAGAGGAAGCACTGAAGCTTTCTTT
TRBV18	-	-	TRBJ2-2	CASSPGPGELFF	TGTGCCAGCTCACCAGGCCCCGGGGAGCTGTTTTTT
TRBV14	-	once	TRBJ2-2	CASSRANTGELFF	TGTGCCAGCAGTCGGGCGAACACCGGGGAGCTGTTTTTT
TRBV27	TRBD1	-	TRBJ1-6	CASSSTTGVWNSPLHF	TGTGCCAGCAGTTCGACCACAGGGGTGTGGAATTCACCCCTCCACTTT
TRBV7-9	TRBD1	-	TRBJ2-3	CASSARGRTDNTQYF	TGTGCCAGCAGCGCCAGGGGGCGTACGGACAATACGCAGTATTTT
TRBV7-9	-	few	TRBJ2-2	CASSPTTDTGELFF	TGTGCCAGCAGCCCGACGACAGACACCGGGGAGCTGTTTTTT
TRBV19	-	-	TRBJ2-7	CASSRGLSSYEQYF	TGTGCCAGTAGTAGGGGGCTTAGCTCCTACGAGCAGTACTTC
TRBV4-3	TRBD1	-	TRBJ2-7	CASSQRGTGSNEQYF	TGCGCCAGCAGCCAACGTGGGACAGGGTCCAACGAGCAGTACTTC
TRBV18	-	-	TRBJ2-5	CASDRTGETQYF	TGTGCCAGCGACCGTACGGGAGAGACCCAGTACTTC
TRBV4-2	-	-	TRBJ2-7	CASSQDPSSYEQYF	TGTGCCAGCAGCCAAGATCCTAGCTCCTACGAGCAGTACTTC
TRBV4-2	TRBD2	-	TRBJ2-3	CASSLMTSGSTDTQYF	TGTGCCAGCAGCCTGATGACTAGCGGGAGCACAGATACGCAGTATTTT
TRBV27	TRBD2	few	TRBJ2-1	CASSLHLAGGPGEQFF	TGTGCCAGCAGTCTGCACCTAGCGGGAGGGCCGGGTGAGCAGTTCTTC
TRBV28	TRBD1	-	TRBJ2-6	CASETGVGANVLTF	TGTGCCAGCGAGACAGGGGTTGGGGCCAACGTCCTGACTTTC
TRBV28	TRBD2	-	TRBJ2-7	CASSYPPSGRTYEQYF	TGTGCCAGCAGTTATCCCCCAAGCGGGAGGACCTACGAGCAGTACTTC
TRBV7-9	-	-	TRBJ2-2	CASSLGRASGGELFF	TGTGCCAGCAGCTTAGGCCGGGCCTCTGGAGGGGAGCTGTTTTTT
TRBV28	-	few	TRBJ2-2	CASSLGLPGELFF	TGTGCCAGCAGTTTAGGACTACCCGGGGAGCTGTTTTTT
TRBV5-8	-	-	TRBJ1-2	CASSMDGTNYGYTF	TGTGCCAGCAGCATGGACGGAACGAACTATGGCTACACCTTC
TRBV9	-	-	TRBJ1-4	CASSFRDGEKLFF	TGTGCCAGCAGCTTCAGGGATGGTGAAAAACTGTTTTTT
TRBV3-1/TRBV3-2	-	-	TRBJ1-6	CASSQDGGGSPLHF	TGTGCCAGCAGCCAAGATGGGGGAGGGTCACCCCTCCACTTT
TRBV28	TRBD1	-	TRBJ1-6	CASRRRTGRDSPLHF	TGTGCCAGCAGACGGAGGACAGGGAGGGATTCACCCCTCCACTTT
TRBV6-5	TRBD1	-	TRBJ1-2	CASSYGGQPSNYGYTF	TGTGCCAGCAGTTACGGGGGACAGCCATCTAACTATGGCTACACCTTC
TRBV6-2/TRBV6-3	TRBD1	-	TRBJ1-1	CASSDRGRSTEAFF	TGTGCCAGCAGTGACAGGGGTCGTAGTACTGAAGCTTTCTTT
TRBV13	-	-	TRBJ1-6	CASSSPRFNSPLHF	TGTGCCAGCAGCTCGCCTCGATTCAATTCACCCCTCCACTTT